The 27 T cell receptor beta chains reported below all come from one sample, sequenced in a study of early T cells in non-severe SARS-CoV-2 infection listed by TCRdb under 2021. Libraries came from 5' RACE. These reads were obtained on a NextSeq 500. The public reads were run again by TCRdb, first through fastp at Q25 and then through MiXCR, and only productive beta chains were kept. Entries are consolidated by CDR3 protein sequence, retaining the most common genes and DNA. The sample table records about 63,000 distinct CDR3 sequences; 13% of these occur just once. The top ten hold approximately 4.8% of the sample. The specimen was whole blood. Receptors were obtained from an adult who was a healthcare worker with PCR-confirmed SARS-CoV-2 infection or an uninfected control (not recorded which).

On this clonotype: A much larger clone differs from this one at a single base, so this may be a read error. The chain links TRBV12-3 or TRBV12-4 to TRBJ2-5; D not certain. There are 12 residues in the CDR3. The CDR3 here is CVSSPNQETQYF. DNA of the CDR3: TGTGTCAGCTCGCCTAACCAAGAGACCCAGTACTTC.

The chain combines TRBV5-1 with TRBJ2-5; 9 bases line up with TRBD1. The V gene end was trimmed by 4 bases and the J gene end by 2 bases; junction bases not matched to a gene: 3. Germline CDR1 and CDR2: SGHRS and YFSETQ. This CDR3 comprises 14 residues. CDR3 sequence (DNA): TGCGCCAGCAGCGGACAGGGGCGGCAAGAGACCCAGTACTTC. This encodes CASSGQGRQETQYF. Using reference TRBV5-1 and TRBJ2-5 for the parts outside the CDR3, the full variable domain is KAGVTQTPRYLIKTRGQQVTLSCSPISGHRSVSWYQQTPGQGLQFLFEYFSETQRNKGNFPGRFSGRQFSNSRSEMNVSTLELGDSALYLCASSGQGRQETQYFGPGTRLLVL.

This clonotype was counted ten times or more. This chain links TRBV6-5 with TRBJ1-2; D is perhaps TRBD1 (6 bases). The CDR3 runs to 11 residues. The germline V gene encodes CDR1 MNHEY and CDR2 SVGAGI. The V end was cut by 5 bases, the J end by 7 bases, with 8 bases between. In DNA form, the CDR3 reads TGTGCCAGCAGTCCAGGGGCTGGCTACACCTTC. Amino acids: CASSPGAGYTF.

This clonotype was seen a few times. The V and J genes are TRBV12-5 and TRBJ1-1, with D tentatively TRBD1 (5 bases). This CDR3 is 14 amino acids long. V dropped 5 bases and J dropped 3 bases, with 13 bases sitting between them. CDR1 and CDR2 (germline): LGHNT, FRNRAP. CDR3 DNA sequence: TGTGCTAGTGGTACTGGGGCCGGATACACTGAAGCTTTCTTT. This sequence encodes CASGTGAGYTEAFF.

This clonotype was seen ten or more times. The V call is TRBV5-6, the J call TRBJ1-2, with TRBD1 identical over 7 bases. V dropped 4 bases and J dropped 12; count of bases not matched to a gene: 6. The CDR3 sequence is 11 residues long. Germline V CDR1 and CDR2: SGHDT, YYEEEE. Here the CDR3 reads CASSATGANTF. The DNA for the CDR3 is TGTGCCAGCAGCGCTACAGGGGCCAACACCTTC.

The V call is TRBV9, the J call TRBJ2-1; TRBD2 matches 10 bases. This CDR3 region has 16 residues. The germline CDR1 and CDR2 sequences are SGDLS and YYNGEE. With V trimmed by 4 bases and J by 8 bases, 12 bases remained unmatched. CDR3 loop: CASSPKKGLAKDEQFF. The DNA for the CDR3 is TGTGCCAGCAGCCCTAAGAAGGGACTAGCGAAAGATGAGCAGTTCTTC.

The chain combines TRBV20-1 with TRBJ1-1; D remains unclear. Germline V gives CDR1 DFQATT, CDR2 SNEGSKA (reference sequence). CDR3 length: 13 amino acids. The germline V and J ends were trimmed by 1 base and 2 bases, with 8 bases remaining between them. The chain's CDR3 is CSARVKGNTEAFF. The CDR3 DNA sequence: TGCAGTGCTAGAGTCAAGGGAAACACTGAAGCTTTCTTT.

This clonotype was found many times. This chain connects TRBV12-3 or TRBV12-4 to TRBJ1-1; no definite D call. V lost 3 bases and J lost 0, with 8 bases in between. The CDR3 covers 14 residues. The chain's CDR3 is CASSFGGVNTEAFF. The CDR3 DNA sequence: TGTGCCAGCAGTTTTGGTGGGGTGAACACTGAAGCTTTCTTT.

Ten or more counts support this clonotype. This rearrangement joins TRBV7-8 to TRBJ2-1, with 12 bases identical to TRBD2. CDR3 size: 14 residues. Looked up from germline, CDR1 is SGHVS and CDR2 is FQNEAQ. V lost 6 bases and J lost 10; bases outside the gene matches: 7. The CDR3 sequence: CASSPGLAGIEQFF. CDR3 in DNA: TGTGCCAGCAGTCCCGGACTAGCGGGAATCGAGCAGTTCTTC.

This clonotype was counted ten times or more. This rearrangement joins TRBV10-3 to TRBJ1-1; D gene ambiguous. CDR1 ENHRY and CDR2 SYGVKD come from the germline V gene. V lost 1 base to trimming and J lost 0 bases, with 9 bases between them. CDR3 size: 15 residues. This CDR3 is CAISEFRGMNTEAFF. The CDR3 DNA follows: TGTGCCATCAGTGAGTTTCGGGGAATGAACACTGAAGCTTTCTTT.

The V gene is TRBV10-3, the J gene TRBJ2-7; 10 bases map to TRBD1. With 3 bases clipped from V and 3 bases from J, the junction kept 11 bases outside the gene matches. Germline loops: CDR1 ENHRY, CDR2 SYGVKD. The CDR3 consists of 17 residues. This chain's CDR3 is CAISDQQGTGDLYEQYF. In DNA, the CDR3 is TGTGCCATCAGTGACCAGCAAGGGACAGGGGACCTCTACGAGCAGTACTTC.

A single count supports this clonotype. CDR3: CASSVWGANTDTQYF. CDR3 in DNA: TGTGCCAGCAGCGTATGGGGTGCTAACACAGATACGCAGTATTTT. This rearrangement joins TRBV9 to TRBJ2-3; no clear D. V was cut by 1 base and J by 2 bases, with 11 bases left in between. Germline assignment: CDR1 SGDLS and CDR2 YYNGEE. The CDR3 is 15 residues long.

The chain carries TRBV5-6 and TRBJ2-3, with unresolved D. The germline gives CDR1 SGHDT, CDR2 YYEEEE. Deletions cut 4 bases from V and 4 bases from J, with 10 bases between. The CDR3 is made up of 13 amino acids. The CDR3: CASSPPSADTQYF. The CDR3 nucleotides are TGTGCCAGCAGCCCGCCCTCGGCAGATACGCAGTATTTT.

This clonotype was seen a few times. This chain joins TRBV20-1 and TRBJ1-3, with 7 bases identical to TRBD1. V shed 6 bases and J 0 bases; nucleotides not matched to a gene: 14. The V gene's germline CDR1 is DFQATT and CDR2 SNEGSKA (reference sequence). The CDR3 spans 17 residues. The CDR3: CSAARDSRFPSGNTIYF. CDR3 nucleotides: TGCAGTGCCGCCCGGGACAGCAGGTTTCCCTCTGGAAACACCATATATTTT.

This clonotype has a count of ten or more. This chain joins TRBV9 and TRBJ2-1, with TRBD1 matching 9 bases. The CDR3 length is 13 residues. CDR1 and CDR2 from the germline V gene are SGDLS and YYNGEE. The V gene end was trimmed by 3 bases and the J gene end by 9 bases; junction bases not matched to a gene: 4. CDR3 sequence (DNA): TGTGCCAGCAGCGAGGGACAGGGTACTGAGCAGTTCTTC. Translating gives CASSEGQGTEQFF.

The chain has TRBV5-6 and TRBJ2-7; D gene unclear. The CDR3 extends over 14 amino acids. Per the germline V gene, CDR1 is SGHDT and CDR2 is YYEEEE. V lost 6 bases and J 3 bases, leaving 16 bases between the germline ends. CDR3 sequence (DNA): TGTGCCAGCACCTCGTCCCGGCTCAACTACGAGCAGTACTTC. As protein: CASTSSRLNYEQYF.

This clonotype has a count of ten or more. The chain carries TRBV6-1 and TRBJ1-1; TRBD1 agrees at 7 bases. This CDR3 is built from 14 residues. Looked up from germline, CDR1 is MNHNS and CDR2 is SASEGT. Unmatched junction bases numbered 6, after V lost 4 bases and J lost 4 bases. The DNA of the CDR3 is TGTGCCAGCAGTGGCCACAGGGGAGGCACTGAAGCTTTCTTT. Translation: CASSGHRGGTEAFF.

This clonotype was found a few times. The chain combines TRBV20-1 with TRBJ2-5; either TRBD1 or TRBD2 may supply D (5 bases each). Germline CDR1 DFQATT, CDR2 SNEGSKA (reference sequence). The CDR3 sequence is 15 residues long. V was shortened by 4 bases and J by 2 bases, with 17 bases between the two germline ends. CDR3 residues: CSAIDITGRQETQYF. The CDR3 nucleotides read TGCAGTGCTATCGACATAACGGGGCGGCAAGAGACCCAGTACTTC.

The chain recombines TRBV3-1 with TRBJ1-2; 8 positions match TRBD1. This CDR3 spans 14 amino acids. Germline-derived CDR1 and CDR2 are LGHDT and YNNKEL (reference sequence). V shed 1 base, J shed 4 bases, and the junction held 2 bases outside the gene matches. CDR3 nucleotides: TGTGCCAGCAGCCAAGGGGGACAGGTCTATGGCTACACCTTC. Translated: CASSQGGQVYGYTF.

This sequence joins TRBV9 and TRBJ2-7, with 12 bases aligning to TRBD2. The germline V gene encodes CDR1 SGDLS and CDR2 YYNGEE. The CDR3 covers 18 residues. With V trimmed by 0 bases and J by 2 bases, 9 bases remained unmatched. CDR3 region: CASSVAPSGGGQPYEQYF. DNA of the CDR3: TGTGCCAGCAGCGTAGCACCTAGCGGGGGGGGCCAACCCTACGAGCAGTACTTC.

Of note for this clonotype: This may stem from a read error, because a much larger clone lies one nucleotide away. The chain links TRBV6-5 to TRBJ2-1; tentative D call: TRBD1 (5 bases). Germline CDR1 is MNHEY and CDR2 is SVGAGI. CDR3 length: 14 residues. In DNA, the CDR3 is TGTGCCAGCGGTTACTCTCTGGGTGGGGCTGAGCAGTTCTTC. Its translation: CASGYSLGGAEQFF.

This clonotype appeared many times. This sequence joins TRBV20-1 and TRBJ2-3; TRBD1 matches at 10 bases. The junction had 5 bases not matched to a gene; V was cut back by 0 bases and J by 5 bases. The CDR3 extends over 15 amino acids. Looked up from germline, CDR1 is DFQATT and CDR2 is SNEGSKA (reference sequence). The CDR3, as DNA: TGCAGTGCTAGAGAAGGGACAGGGGCAGGAGATACGCAGTATTTT. Translated: CSAREGTGAGDTQYF.

This sequence joins TRBV4-1 and TRBJ2-1, with 9 bases matching TRBD2. With V trimmed by 0 bases and J by 8 bases, 2 bases remained unmatched. The CDR3 is 14 residues long. Germline V gene sequence: CDR1 MGHRA, CDR2 YSYEKL. CDR3 sequence: CASSQEGLADEQFF. The CDR3 nucleotides read TGCGCCAGCAGCCAAGAGGGACTAGCTGATGAGCAGTTCTTC.

This clonotype has at least ten counts. The chain is built from TRBV7-2 and TRBJ1-4; 9 nucleotides align to TRBD1. This CDR3 comprises 14 residues. V shed 5 bases, J shed 7 bases, and the junction held 5 bases outside the gene matches. CDR1 is SGHTA and CDR2 is FQGNSA in the germline V gene. CDR3 DNA sequence: TGTGCCAGCAGCCCCCCGGACAGGGGTGAAAAACTGTTTTTT. Translating it yields CASSPPDRGEKLFF.

This clonotype was detected only a few times. The V gene is TRBV19, the J gene TRBJ1-6; the D gene is possibly TRBD1 (6 bases). Germline V lookup: CDR1 LNHDA, CDR2 SQIVND (reference sequence). The CDR3 is made up of 15 amino acids. The V end was cut by 5 bases, the J end by 7 bases, with 15 bases between. The CDR3 loop is CASSEGQRANSPLHF. The CDR3 DNA reads as TGTGCCAGTAGTGAAGGACAGCGGGCAAATTCACCCCTCCACTTT. Variable domain in full (rest from reference TRBV19 and TRBJ1-6): DGGITQSPKYLFRKEGQNVTLSCEQNLNHDAMYWYRQDPGQGLRLIYYSQIVNDFQKGDIAEGYSVSREKKESFPLTVTSAQKNPTAFYLCASSEGQRANSPLHFGNGTRLTVT.

The sample holds many counts of this clonotype. The rearrangement uses TRBV3-1 and TRBJ1-6; TRBD1 agrees at 8 bases. CDR1 LGHDT and CDR2 YNNKEL come from the germline V gene (reference sequence). V gave up 5 bases and J gave up 9 bases; unmatched junction bases: 12. The CDR3 runs 16 residues. The CDR3 bases are TGTGCCAGCAGCACTGGACAGGGTGGATTCTTTTCACCCCTCCACTTT. Translation: CASSTGQGGFFSPLHF.

This clonotype was seen more than once but under ten times. The V and J genes are TRBV30 and TRBJ2-2; D is unresolved. Trimming took 3 bases from V and 6 from J, leaving 11 bases between them. The germline CDR1 and CDR2 sequences are GTSNPN and SVGIG (reference sequence). The CDR3 consists of 13 residues. This chain's CDR3 is CAWRKYEAGELFF. The CDR3 DNA is TGTGCCTGGAGGAAATATGAGGCCGGGGAGCTGTTTTTT. The complete variable domain, with remaining parts taken from reference TRBV30 and TRBJ2-2, reads SQTIHQWPATLVQPVGSPLSLECTVEGTSNPNLYWYRQAAGRGLQLLFYSVGIGQISSEVPQNLSASRPQDRQFILSSKKLLLSDSGFYLCAWRKYEAGELFFGEGSRLTVL.